The 13 T cell receptor beta chains below were found in one sample sequenced in a study of Ad26.COV2.S vaccination and SARS-CoV-2 variants. Sequencing used immunoSEQ multiplex PCR; TCRdb keeps in-frame clones, though not all of them. The sample holds 45,000 or so clones, roughly 84% seen once. The specimen was peripheral blood, collected after recovery from COVID-19. The receptors derive from a human donor who had recovered from COVID-19.

The rearrangement links TRBV5-6 to TRBJ1-3; a weak D match, TRBD1 (6 bases). From germline, CDR1 is SGHDT and CDR2 YYEEEE. Trimming cost V 0 bases and J 1 base, with 17 bases left between them. The CDR3 sequence is 18 residues long. The CDR3 coding sequence is TGTGCCAGCAGCTTGGGGGGGCGCGGCAGGGCATCTGGAAACACCATATATTTT. Translation gives CASSLGGRGRASGNTIYF.

The chain links TRBV5-1 to TRBJ1-2; 9 nucleotides align to TRBD1. The CDR3 runs 16 residues. V was clipped by 3 bases and J by 2 bases; unmatched bases: 8. CDR1 is SGHRS, CDR2 YFSETQ, per germline. The CDR3 nucleotides are TGCGCCAGCAGCTCGCCGGGACAGGGCATCAACTATGGCTACACCTTC. Translating it yields CASSSPGQGINYGYTF.

The chain is built from TRBV5-6 and TRBJ1-1, with D possibly TRBD1 on 5 matching bases. The CDR3 has 13 amino acids. Germline V gene data show CDR1 as SGHDT and CDR2 as YYEEEE. The V gene lost 3 bases and the J gene lost 5 bases, with 11 bases spanning the gap. The CDR3 DNA is TGTGCCAGCAGCTGGGGCAGGGAAACTGAAGCTTTCTTT. Translating gives CASSWGRETEAFF.

This clone was detected only a few times. This sequence joins TRBV4-1 and TRBJ1-1; tentative D call: TRBD1 (5 bases). This CDR3 comprises 14 residues. V dropped 1 base and J dropped 10 bases, with 16 bases sitting between them. The V gene's germline CDR1 is MGHRA and CDR2 YSYEKL. Here the CDR3 reads CASSQAGPGAGAFF. CDR3 in DNA: TGCGCCAGCAGCCAAGCAGGGCCCGGCGCGGGAGCTTTCTTT.

V gene TRBV7-8 combines with J gene TRBJ2-1, with a weak D call TRBD2 (6 bases). The V gene lost 4 bases and the J gene lost 4 bases, with 20 bases spanning the gap. CDR1 and CDR2 (germline): SGHVS, FQNEAQ. This CDR3 comprises 17 residues. CDR3 sequence (DNA): TGTGCCAGCAGCTGGCCGCTCAGGATGGGGGGATACAATGAGCAGTTCTTC. Its translation: CASSWPLRMGGYNEQFF.

The chain is built from TRBV5-8 and TRBJ2-5; D is unresolved. This CDR3 comprises 13 residues. CDR1 and CDR2 from the germline V gene are SGHTS and YDEGEE. Trimming took off 4 bases at V and 5 bases at J, with 12 bases between the two ends. The CDR3 here is CASSLEGWETQYF. Here the CDR3 DNA reads TGTGCCAGCAGCCTGGAAGGTTGGGAGACCCAGTACTTC.

This clone was detected only once. The chain recombines TRBV18 with TRBJ1-1, with D unclear. This CDR3 has 13 residues. CDR1 KGHSH and CDR2 LQKENI come from the germline V gene. The ends were cut back, 2 bases at V and 3 bases at J, with 7 bases in the middle. The CDR3 loop reads CASSPTADTEAFF. In nucleotides, the CDR3 is TGTGCCAGCTCACCAACTGCGGACACTGAAGCTTTCTTT.

The chain has TRBV10-1 and TRBJ2-5; 13 positions agree with TRBD2. The CDR3 contains 15 residues. Germline lookup yields CDR1 WNHNN and CDR2 SYGVQD (reference sequence). V lost 6 bases to trimming and J lost 5 bases; unmatched junction nucleotides: 6. The CDR3 coding sequence is TGCGCCAGCAGCGGGACTAGCGGGATAGGCGAGACCCAGTACTTC. This gives the protein CASSGTSGIGETQYF.

The chain couples TRBV5-6 to TRBJ2-3; D unresolved. V was cut by 1 base and J by 4 bases, with 7 bases left in between. Germline values: CDR1 SGHDT, CDR2 YYEEEE. This CDR3 region has 13 residues. The CDR3 nucleotides read TGTGCCAGCAGCTTGTGGCCGGCAGATACGCAGTATTTT. Its protein is CASSLWPADTQYF.

This clone was picked up one time. This chain links TRBV3-1 (or the pseudogene TRBV3-2) with TRBJ2-3; TRBD1 or TRBD2 may be the D gene (5 bases each). The germline CDR1 and CDR2 sequences are LGHDT and YNNKEL (reference sequence). The V end was cut by 2 bases, the J end by 8 bases, with 14 bases between. CDR3 length equals 14 residues. The CDR3: CASSQQRGWGTQYF. The CDR3 nucleotides read TGTGCCAGCAGCCAACAGAGGGGTTGGGGTACGCAGTATTTT.

The genes are TRBV5-8 and TRBJ2-5; D may be TRBD2 (6 bases). This CDR3 region has 16 residues. V lost 3 bases and J lost 5, with 20 bases in between. Per the germline V gene, CDR1 is SGHTS and CDR2 is YDEGEE. This CDR3 is CASSSPWEAGRETQYF. The CDR3, as DNA: TGTGCCAGCAGCTCTCCGTGGGAGGCGGGGAGGGAGACCCAGTACTTC.

The chain joins TRBV19 to TRBJ2-7, with 8 bases matching TRBD2. Trimming removed 3 bases from V and 0 bases from J; junction bases left unmatched: 7. Germline V gene sequence: CDR1 LNHDA, CDR2 SQIVND (reference sequence). This CDR3 spans 16 amino acids. The CDR3 DNA is TGTGCCAGTAGTATCTTGGGCGGGAGGCCCTCCTACGAGCAGTACTTC. This gives the protein CASSILGGRPSYEQYF.

This chain connects TRBV11-2 to TRBJ1-2, with 10 positions matching TRBD1. Germline assignment: CDR1 SGHAT and CDR2 FQNNGV. V shed 0 bases and J 7 bases; nucleotides not matched to a gene: 8. The CDR3 length is 16 residues. The CDR3 protein is CASSLDSGQGPLGYTF. The CDR3 DNA reads as TGTGCCAGCAGCTTAGACTCGGGACAGGGGCCGCTTGGCTACACCTTC.